This is a list of T cell receptor beta chains from one sample in a study of brain metastases from non-small cell lung cancer. Profiled with immunoSEQ multiplex PCR; TCRdb holds only in-frame clones, not every one. Here the sample spans approximately 1,600 clones, roughly 79% being singletons. The sequencing sample was made of tumor-adjacent normal tissue. The receptors here all came from a donor at least 40 years old with non-small cell lung cancer. Both conserved end residues are part of each CDR3.

TRBV6-2/TRBV6-3	CASSYLAGYGYTF
TRBV28	CASSLSRGLGNQPQHF
TRBV5-6	CASSLGTSGKSSYNEQFF
TRBV4-1	CASSQDPRTGVGYTF
TRBV5-5	CASNIDNYGYTF
TRBV5-1	CASSPIQGDHGYTF
TRBV11-3	CVSSRDLGTQYF
TRBV7-9	CASSFGSSNYGYTF
TRBV12-3/TRBV12-4	CASSPLVNQPQHF
TRBV18	CASSPNPGQYIYGYTF
TRBV9	CASSVSITDTQYF
TRBV27	CASSLGVVNEQYF
TRBV5-4	CASSLLVYGRETQYF
TRBV5-1	CVSSPGLAGGPTGELFF
TRBV15	CATSREDREAGELFF
TRBV27	CASSPDYTQETQYF
TRBV28	CVSSSGTGEFGTGELFF